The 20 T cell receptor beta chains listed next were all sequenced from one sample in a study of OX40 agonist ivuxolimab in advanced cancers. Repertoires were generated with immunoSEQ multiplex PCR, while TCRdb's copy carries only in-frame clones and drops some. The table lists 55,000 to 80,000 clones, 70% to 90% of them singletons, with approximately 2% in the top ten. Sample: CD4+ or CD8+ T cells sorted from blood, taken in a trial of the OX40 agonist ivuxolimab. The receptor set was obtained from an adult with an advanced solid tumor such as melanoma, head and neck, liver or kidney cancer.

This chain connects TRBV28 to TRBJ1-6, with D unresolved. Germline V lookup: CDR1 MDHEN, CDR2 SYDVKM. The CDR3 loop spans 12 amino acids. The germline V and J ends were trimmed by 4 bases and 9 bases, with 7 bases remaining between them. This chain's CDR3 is CASSSLLSPLHF. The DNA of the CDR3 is TGTGCCAGCAGTTCCCTTCTTTCACCCCTCCACTTT.

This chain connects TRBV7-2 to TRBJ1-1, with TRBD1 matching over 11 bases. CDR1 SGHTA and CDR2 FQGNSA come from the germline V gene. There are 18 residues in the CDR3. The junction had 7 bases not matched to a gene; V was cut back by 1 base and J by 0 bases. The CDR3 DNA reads TGTGCCAGCAGCTTAGGTATGGACAGGGGGCTAATGAACACTGAAGCTTTCTTT. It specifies CASSLGMDRGLMNTEAFF.

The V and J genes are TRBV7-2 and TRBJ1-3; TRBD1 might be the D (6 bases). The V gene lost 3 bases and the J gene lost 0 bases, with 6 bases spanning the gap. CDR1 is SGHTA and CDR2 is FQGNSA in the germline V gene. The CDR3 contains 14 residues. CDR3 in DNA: TGTGCCAGCAGCTTGGACAGCTCTGGAAACACCATATATTTT. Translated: CASSLDSSGNTIYF.

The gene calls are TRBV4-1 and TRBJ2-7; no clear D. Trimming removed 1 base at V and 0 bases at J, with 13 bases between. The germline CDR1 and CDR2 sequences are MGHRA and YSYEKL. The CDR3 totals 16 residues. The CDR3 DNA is TGCGCCAGCAGCCAAGGCAGTCGGTCGAGCTCCTACGAGCAGTACTTC. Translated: CASSQGSRSSSYEQYF.

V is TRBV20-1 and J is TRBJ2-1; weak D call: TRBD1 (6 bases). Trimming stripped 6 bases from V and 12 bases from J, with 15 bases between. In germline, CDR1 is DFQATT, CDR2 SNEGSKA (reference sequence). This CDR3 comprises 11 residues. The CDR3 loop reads CSARDTEPQFF. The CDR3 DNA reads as TGCAGTGCCCGGGACACGGAACCGCAGTTCTTC.

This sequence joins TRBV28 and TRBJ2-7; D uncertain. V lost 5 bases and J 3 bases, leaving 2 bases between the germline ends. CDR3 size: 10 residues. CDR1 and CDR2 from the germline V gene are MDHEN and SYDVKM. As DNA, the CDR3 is TGTGCCAGCAGTCACTACGAGCAGTACTTC. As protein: CASSHYEQYF.

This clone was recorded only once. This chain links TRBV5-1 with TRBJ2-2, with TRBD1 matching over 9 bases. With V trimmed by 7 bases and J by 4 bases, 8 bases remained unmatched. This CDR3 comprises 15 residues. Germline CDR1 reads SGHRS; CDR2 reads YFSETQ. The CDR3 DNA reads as TGCGCCAGCGCTCTCGGGACAGGGACCACCGGGGAGCTGTTTTTT. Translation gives CASALGTGTTGELFF.

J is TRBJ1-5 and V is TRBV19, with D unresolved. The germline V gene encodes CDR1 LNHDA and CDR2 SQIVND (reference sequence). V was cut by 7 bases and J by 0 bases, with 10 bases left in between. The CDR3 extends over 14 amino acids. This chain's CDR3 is CASTLRDSNQPQHF. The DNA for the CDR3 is TGTGCCAGTACCCTCCGCGATAGCAATCAGCCCCAGCATTTT.

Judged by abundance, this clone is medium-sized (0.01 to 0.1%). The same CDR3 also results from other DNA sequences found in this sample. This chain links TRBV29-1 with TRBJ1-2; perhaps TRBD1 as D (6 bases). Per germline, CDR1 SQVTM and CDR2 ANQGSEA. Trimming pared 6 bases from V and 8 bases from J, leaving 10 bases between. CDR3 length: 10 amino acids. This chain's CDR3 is CSVETGGYTF. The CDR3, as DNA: TGCAGCGTCGAGACAGGCGGCTACACCTTC.

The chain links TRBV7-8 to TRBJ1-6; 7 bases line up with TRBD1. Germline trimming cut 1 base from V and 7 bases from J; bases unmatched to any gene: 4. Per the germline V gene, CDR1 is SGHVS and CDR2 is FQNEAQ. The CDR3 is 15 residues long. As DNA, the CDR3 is TGTGCCAGCAGCTTAGTGGGACAGTTGAATTCACCCCTCCACTTT. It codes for CASSLVGQLNSPLHF.

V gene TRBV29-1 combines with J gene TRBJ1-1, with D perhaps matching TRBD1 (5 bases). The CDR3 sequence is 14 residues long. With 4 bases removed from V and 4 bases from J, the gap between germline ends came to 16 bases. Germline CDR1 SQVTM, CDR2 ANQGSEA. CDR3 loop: CSVVAGPSGTEAFF. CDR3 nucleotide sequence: TGCAGCGTTGTTGCGGGGCCCTCGGGCACTGAAGCTTTCTTT.

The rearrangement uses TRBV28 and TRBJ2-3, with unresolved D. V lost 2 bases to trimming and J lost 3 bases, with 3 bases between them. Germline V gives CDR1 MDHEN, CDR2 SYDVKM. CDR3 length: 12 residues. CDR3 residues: CASSLRTDTQYF. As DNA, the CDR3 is TGTGCCAGCAGTTTAAGGACAGATACGCAGTATTTT.

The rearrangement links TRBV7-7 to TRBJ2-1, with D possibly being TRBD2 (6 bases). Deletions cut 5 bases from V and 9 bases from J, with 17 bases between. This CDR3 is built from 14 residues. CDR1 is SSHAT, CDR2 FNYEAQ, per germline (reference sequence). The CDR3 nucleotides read TGTGCCAGCAGCGGGACTTCCGCAGGATCTGAGCAGTTCTTC. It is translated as CASSGTSAGSEQFF.

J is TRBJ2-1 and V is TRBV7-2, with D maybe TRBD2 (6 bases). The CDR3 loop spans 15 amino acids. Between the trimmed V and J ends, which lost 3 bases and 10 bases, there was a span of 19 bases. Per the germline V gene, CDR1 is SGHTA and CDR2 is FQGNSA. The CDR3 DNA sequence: TGTGCCAGCAGCTTGCCCGGGACTCCCCGCAGAGAGCAGTTCTTC. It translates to CASSLPGTPRREQFF.

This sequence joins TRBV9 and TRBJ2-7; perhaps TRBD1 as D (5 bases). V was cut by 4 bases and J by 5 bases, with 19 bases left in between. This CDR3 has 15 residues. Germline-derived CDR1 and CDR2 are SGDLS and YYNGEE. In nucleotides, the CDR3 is TGTGCCAGCAGCCCCCCCGTCCAGGGCAGGAACGAGCAGTACTTC. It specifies CASSPPVQGRNEQYF.

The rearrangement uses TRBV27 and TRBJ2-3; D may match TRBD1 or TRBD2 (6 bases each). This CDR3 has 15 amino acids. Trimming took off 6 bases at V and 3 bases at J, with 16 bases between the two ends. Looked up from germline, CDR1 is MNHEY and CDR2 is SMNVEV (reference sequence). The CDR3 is CASSSWGARTDTQYF. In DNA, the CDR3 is TGTGCCAGCAGCTCCTGGGGGGCGAGGACAGATACGCAGTATTTT.

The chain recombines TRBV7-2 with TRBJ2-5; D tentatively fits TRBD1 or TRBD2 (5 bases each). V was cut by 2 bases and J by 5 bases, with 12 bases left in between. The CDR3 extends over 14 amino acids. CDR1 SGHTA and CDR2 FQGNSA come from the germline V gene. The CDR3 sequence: CASSLNWGSETQYF. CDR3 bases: TGTGCCAGCAGCTTAAATTGGGGGTCCGAGACCCAGTACTTC.

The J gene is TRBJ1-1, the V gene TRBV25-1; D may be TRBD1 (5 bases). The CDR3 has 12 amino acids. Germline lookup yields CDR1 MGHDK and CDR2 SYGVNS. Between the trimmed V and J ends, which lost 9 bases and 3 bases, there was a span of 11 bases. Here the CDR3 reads CASTTGYTEAFF. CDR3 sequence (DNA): TGTGCCAGTACTACAGGATACACTGAAGCTTTCTTT.

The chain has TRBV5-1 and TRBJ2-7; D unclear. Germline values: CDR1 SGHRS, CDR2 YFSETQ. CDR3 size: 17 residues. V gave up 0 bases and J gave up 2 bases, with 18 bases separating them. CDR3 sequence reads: CASSLGAANTGAYEQYF. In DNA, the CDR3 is TGCGCCAGCAGCTTGGGTGCAGCCAACACCGGAGCCTACGAGCAGTACTTC.

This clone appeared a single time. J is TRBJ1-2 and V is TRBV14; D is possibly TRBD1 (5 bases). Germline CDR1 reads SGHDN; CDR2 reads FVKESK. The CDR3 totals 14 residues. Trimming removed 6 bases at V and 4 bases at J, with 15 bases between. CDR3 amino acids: CASRPLDSTYGYTF. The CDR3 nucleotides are TGTGCCAGCAGACCCCTTGACAGCACCTATGGCTACACCTTC.